This TCR beta chain was captured in a study of Ad26.COV2.S vaccination and SARS-CoV-2 variants. About the research overall: Ad26.COV2.S shots went into the muscle once or twice, 56 days apart.

Noted treatment: around 19 received Ad26.COV2.S at low or high dose, single or two shots; 5 received placebo; per-sample allocation not given. Material that was analyzed had been drawn on day 63 after the first vaccine or placebo injection. Some clones are missing from TCRdb's copy, which holds only in-frame ones; the method was immunoSEQ multiplex PCR. The sample lists 300,000 to 450,000 clones, around 83% seen once, with 2.5% to 3.5% in the top ten. Here the sequenced sample was peripheral blood, taken in a trial of Ad26.COV2.S vaccine versus placebo. The sequence was obtained from a person aged 18-65 years who received the Ad26.COV2.S COVID-19 vaccine or a placebo.

CDR3 DNA sequence: TGCGCCAGCAGCGCGAGTCAGGCAGGCGATGAGCAGTTCTTC. As protein: CASSASQAGDEQFF. This chain connects TRBV4-1 to TRBJ2-1, with D uncertain. Germline V CDR1 and CDR2: MGHRA, YSYEKL. Trimming took 5 bases from V and 8 from J, leaving 16 bases between them. CDR3 length equals 14 residues.